This T cell receptor beta chain appears in the sequencing data of a study of response to subunit inactivated influenza vaccine. Broader study findings: With each seasonal influenza vaccination, the authors suggested, few new T cells are recruited.

The CDR3 consists of 11 residues. Trimming removed 3 bases from V and 12 bases from J, with 7 bases in between. CDR1 and CDR2 (germline): SGHDT, YYEEEE. Concerning this clonotype itself: Antigen: not known.

TCRdb reanalysed the RT-PCR reads using MiXCR and keeps one entry per CDR3 protein. The sample has 700,000 to 900,000 distinct CDR3 sequences; around 20% are singletons. V usage is TRBV5-6 and J usage is TRBJ1-6; the D gene is possibly TRBD1 (5 bases). The material was PBMCs from blood, obtained around 5 days after vaccination. This receptor was taken from a man over 45 who received an inactivated influenza vaccine. The CDR3 DNA reads as TGTGCCAGCAGCTATACAGGACCCCTCCACTTT. Translating gives CASSYTGPLHF.